The TCR beta chain under discussion was sequenced for a study of shared clonotypes between healthy human individuals. This clone is a singleton in its sample. Genomic DNA (from each subset) was split evenly across several immunoSEQ plates. Study processing details: ImmunoSEQ junction-only sequences lacked quality scores, so their filtering differed. Here immunoSEQ multiplex PCR was the method, and the copy in TCRdb shows in-frame clones only, minus some. Clonal size and the V and J genes are those of that table, whereas D and trimming came from the DNA. Seen here are millions of clones, approximately 94% observed once, and the top ten hold roughly 1%. CD8 cells classed as naive were CD45RO-negative and positively selected for CCR7, excluding terminally differentiated effector memory CD45RA+ cells. Healthy HIV-negative adults with no recent acute infections or vaccinations were recruited as donors. Donors comprised only Caucasian adults living in Nashville, Tennessee.

The CDR3 is 14 residues long. This receptor was identified in a man between 18 and 29 years old in good health. The rearrangement joins TRBV21-1 to TRBJ2-7; no DNA check was done on the table's D call, TRBD2. TRBV21-1 is deemed a pseudogene. Material for sequencing was naive CD8+ T cells sorted from blood. In DNA form, the CDR3 reads TGTGCCAGGCCGGGAACCAGGAAAGGCTACGAGCAGTACTTC. This sequence encodes CARPGTRKGYEQYF.